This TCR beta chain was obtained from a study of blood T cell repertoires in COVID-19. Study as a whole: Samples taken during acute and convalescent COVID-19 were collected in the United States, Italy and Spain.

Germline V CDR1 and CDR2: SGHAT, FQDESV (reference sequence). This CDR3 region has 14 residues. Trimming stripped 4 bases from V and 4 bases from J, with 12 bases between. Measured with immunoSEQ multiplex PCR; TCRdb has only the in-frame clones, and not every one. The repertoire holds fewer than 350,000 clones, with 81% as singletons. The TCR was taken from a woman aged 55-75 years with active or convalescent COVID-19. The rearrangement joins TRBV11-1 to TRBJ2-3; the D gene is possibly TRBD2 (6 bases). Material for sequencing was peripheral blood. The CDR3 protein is CASSSTPGADTQYF. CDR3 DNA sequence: TGTGCCAGCAGCTCGACCCCGGGGGCAGATACGCAGTATTTT.